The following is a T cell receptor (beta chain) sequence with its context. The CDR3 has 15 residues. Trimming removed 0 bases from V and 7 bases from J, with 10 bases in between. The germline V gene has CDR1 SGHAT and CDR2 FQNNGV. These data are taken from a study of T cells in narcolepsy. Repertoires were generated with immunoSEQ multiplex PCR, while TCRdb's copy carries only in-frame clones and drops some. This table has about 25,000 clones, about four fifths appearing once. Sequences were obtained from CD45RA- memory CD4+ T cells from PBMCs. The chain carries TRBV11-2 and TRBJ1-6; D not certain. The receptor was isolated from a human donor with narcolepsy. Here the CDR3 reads CASSLEAASNSPLHF. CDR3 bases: TGTGCCAGCAGCTTAGAGGCTGCCTCAAATTCACCCCTCCACTTT.